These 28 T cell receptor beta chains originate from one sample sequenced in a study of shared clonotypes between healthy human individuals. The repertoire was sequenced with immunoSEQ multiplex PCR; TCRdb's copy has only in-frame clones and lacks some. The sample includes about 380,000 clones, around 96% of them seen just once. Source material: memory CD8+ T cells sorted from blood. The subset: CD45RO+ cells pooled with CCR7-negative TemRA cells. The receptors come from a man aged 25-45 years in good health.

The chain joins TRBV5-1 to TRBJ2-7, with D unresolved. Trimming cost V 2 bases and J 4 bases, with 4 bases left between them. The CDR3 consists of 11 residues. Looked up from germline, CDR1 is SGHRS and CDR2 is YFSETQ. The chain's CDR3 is CASSFEYEQYF. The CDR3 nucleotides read TGCGCCAGCAGCTTCGAGTACGAGCAGTACTTC.

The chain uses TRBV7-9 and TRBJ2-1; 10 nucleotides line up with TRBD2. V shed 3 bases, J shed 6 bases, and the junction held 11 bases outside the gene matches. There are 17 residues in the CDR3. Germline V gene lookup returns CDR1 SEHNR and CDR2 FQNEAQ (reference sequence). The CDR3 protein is CASSFNVLAGDLNEQFF. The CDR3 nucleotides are TGTGCCAGCAGCTTTAATGTTCTAGCGGGAGACCTCAATGAGCAGTTCTTC.

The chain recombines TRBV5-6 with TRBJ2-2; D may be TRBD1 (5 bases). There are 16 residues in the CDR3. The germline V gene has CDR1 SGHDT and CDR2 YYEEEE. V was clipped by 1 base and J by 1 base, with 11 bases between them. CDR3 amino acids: CASSLSGQRNTGELFF. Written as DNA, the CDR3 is TGTGCCAGCAGCTTGTCAGGGCAACGGAACACCGGGGAGCTGTTTTTT.

CDR3 sequence reads: CASKLDRGGNQPQHF. The DNA of the CDR3 is TGTGCCAGCAAATTGGACAGGGGTGGCAATCAGCCCCAGCATTTT. The chain has TRBV2 and TRBJ1-5; TRBD1 matches 9 bases. Trimming removed 7 bases from V and 2 bases from J; junction bases left unmatched: 6. In germline, CDR1 is SNHLY, CDR2 FYNNEI. The length of the CDR3 is 15 residues.

CDR3 in DNA: TGTGCCAGCAGTGCTATCGGGGGGGGTTTGGAAGCTTTCTTT. Amino acid sequence: CASSAIGGGLEAFF. The chain employs TRBV6-1 and TRBJ1-1, with TRBD1 as a possible D gene (5 bases). V shed 4 bases and J shed 8 bases, with 17 bases lying between them. CDR1 is MNHNS, CDR2 SASEGT, per germline. The CDR3 covers 14 residues.

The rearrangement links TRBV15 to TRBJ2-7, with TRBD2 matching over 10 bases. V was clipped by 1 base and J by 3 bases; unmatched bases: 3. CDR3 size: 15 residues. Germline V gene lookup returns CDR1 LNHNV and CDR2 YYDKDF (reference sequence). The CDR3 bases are TGTGCCACCAGCAGAGGCGGGACTAGCGTCTACGAGCAGTACTTC. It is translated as CATSRGGTSVYEQYF.

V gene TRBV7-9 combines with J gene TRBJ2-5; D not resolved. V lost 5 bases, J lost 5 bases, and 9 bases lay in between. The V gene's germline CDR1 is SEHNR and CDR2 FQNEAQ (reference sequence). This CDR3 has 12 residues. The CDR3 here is CASSLVQETQYF. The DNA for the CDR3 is TGTGCCAGCAGCCTCGTTCAGGAGACCCAGTACTTC.

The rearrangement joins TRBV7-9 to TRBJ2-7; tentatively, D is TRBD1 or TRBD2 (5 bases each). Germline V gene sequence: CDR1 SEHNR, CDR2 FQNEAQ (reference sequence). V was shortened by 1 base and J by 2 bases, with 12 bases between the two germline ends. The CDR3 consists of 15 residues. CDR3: CASSLGRDRAYEQYF. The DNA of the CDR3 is TGTGCCAGCAGCTTAGGCAGGGACCGCGCCTACGAGCAGTACTTC.

The CDR3 here is CASRNRAGYTF. The CDR3 DNA follows: TGTGCCAGCAGGAACAGGGCTGGCTACACCTTC. This chain uses TRBV6-1 with TRBJ1-2; TRBD1 might be the D (6 bases). The germline V gene has CDR1 MNHNS and CDR2 SASEGT. V lost 6 bases to trimming and J lost 7 bases, with 9 bases between them. The CDR3 length is 11 residues.

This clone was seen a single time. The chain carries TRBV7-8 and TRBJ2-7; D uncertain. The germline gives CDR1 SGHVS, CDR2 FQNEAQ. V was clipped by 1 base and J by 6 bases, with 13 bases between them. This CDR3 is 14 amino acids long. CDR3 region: CASSLVVGFVEQYF. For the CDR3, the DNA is TGTGCCAGCAGCTTAGTGGTCGGTTTTGTCGAGCAGTACTTC.

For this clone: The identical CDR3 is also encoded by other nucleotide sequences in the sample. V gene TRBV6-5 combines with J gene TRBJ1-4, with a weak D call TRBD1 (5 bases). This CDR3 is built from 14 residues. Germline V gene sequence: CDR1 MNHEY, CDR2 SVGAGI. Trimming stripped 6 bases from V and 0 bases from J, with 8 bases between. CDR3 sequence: CASSQTATNEKLFF. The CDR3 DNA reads TGTGCCAGCAGCCAGACAGCAACTAATGAAAAACTGTTTTTT.

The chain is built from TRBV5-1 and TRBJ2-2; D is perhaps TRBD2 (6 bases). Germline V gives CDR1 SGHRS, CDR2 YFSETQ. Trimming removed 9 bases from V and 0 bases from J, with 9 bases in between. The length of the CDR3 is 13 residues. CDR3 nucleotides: TGCGCCACCGGGACTGCGAACACCGGGGAGCTGTTTTTT. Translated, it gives CATGTANTGELFF.

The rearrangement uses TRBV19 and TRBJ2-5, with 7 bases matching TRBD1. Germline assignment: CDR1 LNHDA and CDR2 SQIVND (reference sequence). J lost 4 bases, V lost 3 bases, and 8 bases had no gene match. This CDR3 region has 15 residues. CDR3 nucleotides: TGTGCCAGTAGTATTAGCAGGGGGACGATAGAGACCCAGTACTTC. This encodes CASSISRGTIETQYF.

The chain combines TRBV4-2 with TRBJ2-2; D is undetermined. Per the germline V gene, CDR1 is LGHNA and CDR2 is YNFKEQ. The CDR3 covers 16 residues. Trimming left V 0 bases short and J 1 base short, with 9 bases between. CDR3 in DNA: TGTGCCAGCAGCCAAGAAAACCTCGTGAACACCGGGGAGCTGTTTTTT. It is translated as CASSQENLVNTGELFF.

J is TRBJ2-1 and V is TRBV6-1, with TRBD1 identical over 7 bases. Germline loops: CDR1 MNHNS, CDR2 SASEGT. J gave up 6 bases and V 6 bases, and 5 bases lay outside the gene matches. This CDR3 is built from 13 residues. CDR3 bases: TGTGCCAGCAGCCGAAACAGGGGCAATGAGCAGTTCTTC. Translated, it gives CASSRNRGNEQFF.

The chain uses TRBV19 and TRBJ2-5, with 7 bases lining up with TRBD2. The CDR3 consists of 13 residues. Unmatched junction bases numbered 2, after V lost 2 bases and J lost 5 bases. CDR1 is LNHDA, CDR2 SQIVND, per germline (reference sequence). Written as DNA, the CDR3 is TGTGCCAGTAGTATAAGCGGGATTGAGACCCAGTACTTC. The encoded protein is CASSISGIETQYF.

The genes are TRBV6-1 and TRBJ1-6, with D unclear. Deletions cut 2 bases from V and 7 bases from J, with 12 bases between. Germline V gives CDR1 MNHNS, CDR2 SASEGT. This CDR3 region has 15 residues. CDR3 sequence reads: CASSEHGRSNSPLHF. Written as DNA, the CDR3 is TGTGCCAGCAGTGAACACGGCAGGTCAAATTCACCCCTCCACTTT.

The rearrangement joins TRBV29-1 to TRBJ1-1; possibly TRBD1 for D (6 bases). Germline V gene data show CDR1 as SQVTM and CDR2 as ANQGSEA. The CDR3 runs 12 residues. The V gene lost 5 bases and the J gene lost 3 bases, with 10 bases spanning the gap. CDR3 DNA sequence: TGCAGCGTTTCTACAGGGCACACTGAAGCTTTCTTT. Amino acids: CSVSTGHTEAFF.

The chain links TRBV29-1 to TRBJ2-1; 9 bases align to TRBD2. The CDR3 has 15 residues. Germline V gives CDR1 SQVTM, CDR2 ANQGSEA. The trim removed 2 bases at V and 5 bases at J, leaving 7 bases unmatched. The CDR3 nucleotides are TGCAGCGTTGAAAATGGGCTAGCGGGGAACAATGAGCAGTTCTTC. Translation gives CSVENGLAGNNEQFF.

The CDR3 sequence is CAISGGQGTEAFF. Written as DNA, the CDR3 is TGTGCCATCAGTGGTGGACAGGGAACTGAAGCTTTCTTT. V gene TRBV10-3 combines with J gene TRBJ1-1; TRBD1 agrees at 8 bases. Germline CDR1 is ENHRY and CDR2 is SYGVKD. V lost 4 bases to trimming and J lost 5 bases; unmatched junction nucleotides: 3. CDR3 length equals 13 residues.

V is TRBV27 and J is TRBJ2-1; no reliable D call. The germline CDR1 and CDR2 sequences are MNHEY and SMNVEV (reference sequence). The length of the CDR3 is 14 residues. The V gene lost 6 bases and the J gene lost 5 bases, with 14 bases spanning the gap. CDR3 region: CASSPRYRHNEQFF. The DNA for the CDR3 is TGTGCCAGCAGCCCCCGTTACCGGCACAATGAGCAGTTCTTC.

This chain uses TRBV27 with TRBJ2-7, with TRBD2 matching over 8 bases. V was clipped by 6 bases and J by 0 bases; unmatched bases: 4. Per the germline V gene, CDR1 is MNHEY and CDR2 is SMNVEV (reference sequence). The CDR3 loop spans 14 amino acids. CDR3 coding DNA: TGTGCCAGCAGCGCGGGAGGCCTCTCCTACGAGCAGTACTTC. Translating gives CASSAGGLSYEQYF.

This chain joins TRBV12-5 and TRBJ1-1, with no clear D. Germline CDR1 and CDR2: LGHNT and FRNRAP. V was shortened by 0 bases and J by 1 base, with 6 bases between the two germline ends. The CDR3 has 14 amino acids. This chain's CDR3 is CASGLVRGNTEAFF. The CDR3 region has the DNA TGTGCTAGTGGTTTGGTACGGGGGAACACTGAAGCTTTCTTT.

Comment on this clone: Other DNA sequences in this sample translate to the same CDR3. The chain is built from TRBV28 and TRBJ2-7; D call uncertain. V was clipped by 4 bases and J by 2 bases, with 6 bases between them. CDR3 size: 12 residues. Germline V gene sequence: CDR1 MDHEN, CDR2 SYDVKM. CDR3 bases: TGTGCCAGCAGTTCCGACACCTACGAGCAGTACTTC. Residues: CASSSDTYEQYF.

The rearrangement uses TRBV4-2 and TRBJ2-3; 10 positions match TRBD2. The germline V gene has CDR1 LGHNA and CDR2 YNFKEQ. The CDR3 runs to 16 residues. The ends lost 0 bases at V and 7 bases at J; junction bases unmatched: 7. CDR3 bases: TGTGCCAGCAGCCAAGATTTGGCTAGCGGGAGTTATACGCAGTATTTT. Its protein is CASSQDLASGSYTQYF.

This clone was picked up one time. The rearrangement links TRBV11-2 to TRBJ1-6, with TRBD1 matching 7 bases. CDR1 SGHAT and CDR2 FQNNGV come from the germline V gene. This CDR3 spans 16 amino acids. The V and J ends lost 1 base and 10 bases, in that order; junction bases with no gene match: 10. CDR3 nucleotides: TGTGCCAGCAGCTTAGGTGGGGGACAGTGGGTATCACCCCTCCACTTT. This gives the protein CASSLGGGQWVSPLHF. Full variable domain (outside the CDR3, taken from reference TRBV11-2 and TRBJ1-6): EAGVAQSPRYKIIEKRQSVAFWCNPISGHATLYWYQQILGQGPKLLIQFQNNGVVDDSQLPKDRFSAERLKGVDSTLKIQPAKLEDSAVYLCASSLGGGQWVSPLHFGNGTRLTVT.

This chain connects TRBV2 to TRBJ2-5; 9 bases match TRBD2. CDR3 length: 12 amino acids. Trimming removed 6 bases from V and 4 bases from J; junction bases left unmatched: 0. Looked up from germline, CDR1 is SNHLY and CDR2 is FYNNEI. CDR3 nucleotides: TGTGCCAGCAGACTAGCGGGAGAGACCCAGTACTTC. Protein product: CASRLAGETQYF.

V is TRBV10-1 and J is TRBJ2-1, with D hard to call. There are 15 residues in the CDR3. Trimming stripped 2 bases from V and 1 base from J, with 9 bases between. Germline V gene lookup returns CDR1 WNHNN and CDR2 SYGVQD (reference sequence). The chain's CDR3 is CASSESGVSYNEQFF. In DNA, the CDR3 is TGCGCCAGCAGTGAGAGTGGGGTATCCTACAATGAGCAGTTCTTC.